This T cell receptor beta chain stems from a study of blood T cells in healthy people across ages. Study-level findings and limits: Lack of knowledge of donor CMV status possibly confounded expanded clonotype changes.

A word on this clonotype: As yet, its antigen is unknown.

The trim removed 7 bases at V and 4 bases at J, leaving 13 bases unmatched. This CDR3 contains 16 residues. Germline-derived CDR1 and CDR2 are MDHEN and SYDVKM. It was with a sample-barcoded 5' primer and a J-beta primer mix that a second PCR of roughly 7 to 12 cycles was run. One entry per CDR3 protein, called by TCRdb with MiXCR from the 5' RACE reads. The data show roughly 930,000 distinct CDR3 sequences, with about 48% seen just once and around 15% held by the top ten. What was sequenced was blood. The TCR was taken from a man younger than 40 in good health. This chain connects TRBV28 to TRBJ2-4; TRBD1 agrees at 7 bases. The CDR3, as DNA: TGTGCCAGCACCGTGGAAAGGGGGCCCAGGAAAAACATTCAGTACTTC. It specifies CASTVERGPRKNIQYF.